This is a list of T cell receptor beta chains from one sample in a study of T cells after yellow fever vaccination. Via MiXCR, TCRdb re-called the 5' RACE reads, giving one row per CDR3 protein. The data contain 450,000 to 550,000 distinct CDR3 sequences, around 21% of them singletons. The sequenced sample was PBMCs, obtained 15 days after the yellow fever booster vaccination. The receptor source for this set is a man aged 25 to 40 who received the YFV17D yellow fever vaccine. The CDR3 runs from the conserved cysteine through the conserved F or W. A D gene is named only where the DNA matches it firmly. The size field is filled for only some rows; it gives once, few, many or a size class.

J gene	clone size	V gene	D gene	CDR3 protein	CDR3 DNA
TRBJ2-3	few	TRBV5-1	TRBD1	CASRKGQGSMGTQYF	TGCGCCAGCAGAAAAGGACAGGGGAGCATGGGTACGCAGTATTTT
TRBJ2-5	few	TRBV7-2	.	CASSRTDKRTQYF	TGTGCCAGCAGTAGGACGGACAAGAGGACCCAGTACTTC
TRBJ2-1	.	TRBV12-5	TRBD2	CASGLGGTLAGGPNEQFF	TGTGCTAGTGGTTTGGGGGGAACCTTAGCGGGAGGCCCCAATGAGCAGTTCTTC
TRBJ2-2	few	TRBV24-1	.	CATSDSQRVDTGELFF	TGTGCCACCAGTGATTCCCAGCGGGTAGACACCGGGGAGCTGTTTTTT
TRBJ2-3	few	TRBV15	TRBD2	CATSRVAGGRGDTQYF	TGTGCCACCAGCAGAGTAGCGGGAGGCCGAGGAGATACGCAGTATTTT
TRBJ2-3	.	TRBV20-1	.	CSAPAGFYTDTQYF	TGCAGTGCTCCGGCGGGGTTTTACACAGATACGCAGTATTTT
TRBJ2-3	few	TRBV7-3	.	CASSLYGGSPGGQYF	TGTGCCAGCAGCTTATATGGCGGGAGCCCAGGGGGGCAGTATTTT
TRBJ2-3	.	TRBV4-3	TRBD2	CASSQAGTSGRWHTQYF	TGCGCCAGCAGCCAAGCCGGGACTAGCGGGAGATGGCATACGCAGTATTTT
TRBJ1-1	few	TRBV12-3/TRBV12-4	.	CASSLGAANTEAFF	TGTGCCAGCAGTTTGGGCGCGGCGAACACTGAAGCTTTCTTT
TRBJ2-1	few	TRBV18	.	CASSPPSSRREFF	TGTGCCAGCTCACCCCCTAGCTCTAGGAGGGAGTTCTTC
TRBJ2-1	few	TRBV10-3	.	CATRLPQGRKNEQFF	TGTGCCACCAGGCTCCCCCAGGGGAGAAAGAATGAGCAGTTCTTC
TRBJ2-1	.	TRBV25-1	.	CASSEGPEQFF	TGTGCCAGCAGTGAAGGACCAGAGCAGTTCTTC
TRBJ2-1	few	TRBV11-2	.	CASSLDPGFSYNEQFF	TGTGCCAGCAGCTTGGATCCAGGATTCTCCTACAATGAGCAGTTCTTC
TRBJ2-1	.	TRBV6-6	.	CASKFSTSGPLFF	TGTGCCAGCAAATTTTCGACCTCAGGTCCTCTGTTCTTC
TRBJ2-2	.	TRBV28	TRBD1	CASRRDRVSGELFF	TGTGCCAGCAGACGCGACAGGGTCTCCGGGGAGCTGTTTTTT